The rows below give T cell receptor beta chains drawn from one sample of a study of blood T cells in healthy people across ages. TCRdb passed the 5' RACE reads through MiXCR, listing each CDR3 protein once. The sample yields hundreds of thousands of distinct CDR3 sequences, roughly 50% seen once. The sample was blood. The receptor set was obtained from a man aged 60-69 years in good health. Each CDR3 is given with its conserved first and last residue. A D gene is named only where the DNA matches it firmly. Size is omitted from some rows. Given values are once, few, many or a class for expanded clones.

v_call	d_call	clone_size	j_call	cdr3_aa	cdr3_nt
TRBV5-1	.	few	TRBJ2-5	CASSLSGYVETQYF	TGCGCCAGCAGCTTGTCTGGGTACGTGGAGACCCAGTACTTC
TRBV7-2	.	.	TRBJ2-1	CASSLEFTRQQFF	TGTGCCAGCAGCTTAGAATTTACGCGGCAGCAGTTCTTC
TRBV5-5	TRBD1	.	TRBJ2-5	CASSQLGQGWGETQYF	TGTGCCAGCAGCCAGCTGGGACAGGGTTGGGGAGAGACCCAGTACTTC
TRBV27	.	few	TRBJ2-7	CASSLSPTGEQYF	TGTGCCAGCAGTTTATCCCCGACCGGGGAGCAGTACTTC
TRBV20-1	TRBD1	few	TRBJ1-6	CSASRKLTGTGRGAGSPLHF	TGCAGTGCTAGCCGCAAGCTAACCGGGACAGGGAGGGGAGCAGGTTCACCCCTCCACTTT
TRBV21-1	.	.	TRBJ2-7	CASSKQGTTYEQYF	TGTGCCAGCAGCAAACAAGGGACAACCTACGAGCAGTACTTC
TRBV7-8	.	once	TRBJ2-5	CASSLALGTETQYF	TGTGCCAGCAGCTTAGCGCTCGGGACAGAGACCCAGTACTTC
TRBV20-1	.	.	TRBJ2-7	CSAETGASYEQYF	TGCAGTGCGGAGACAGGCGCTTCCTACGAGCAGTACTTC
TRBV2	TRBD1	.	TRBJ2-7	CASRTGQTRLPYEQYF	TGTGCCAGCAGAACGGGACAGACGAGACTTCCCTACGAGCAGTACTTC
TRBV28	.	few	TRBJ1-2	CASRPGGAYGYTF	TGTGCCAGCAGGCCCGGGGGGGCATATGGCTACACCTTC
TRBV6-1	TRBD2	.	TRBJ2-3	CASSDSLAGGGDTQYF	TGTGCCAGCAGTGACTCCCTAGCGGGGGGAGGGGATACGCAGTATTTT
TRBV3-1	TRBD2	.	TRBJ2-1	CASSQEAGLAGGRRNEQFF	TGTGCCAGCAGCCAAGAGGCAGGACTAGCGGGGGGGCGTCGCAATGAGCAGTTCTTC
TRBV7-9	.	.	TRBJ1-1	CASTPVAGGMNTEAFF	TGTGCCAGCACTCCCGTGGCCGGCGGAATGAACACTGAAGCTTTCTTT
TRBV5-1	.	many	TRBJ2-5	CASSFLGGETQYF	TGCGCCAGCAGCTTTCTCGGCGGGGAGACCCAGTACTTC
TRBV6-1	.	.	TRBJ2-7	CASRLLTGYTSYEQYF	TGTGCCAGCAGACTCTTGACAGGCTACACGTCCTACGAGCAGTACTTC
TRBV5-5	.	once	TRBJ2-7	CAGSQSRVDYEQYF	TGTGCCGGCAGCCAAAGCAGGGTAGACTACGAGCAGTACTTC
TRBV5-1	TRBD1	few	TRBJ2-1	CASSPQGTGASNEQFF	TGCGCCAGCAGCCCCCAAGGGACAGGGGCGTCCAATGAGCAGTTCTTC
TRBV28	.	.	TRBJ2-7	CASSSSGRSYEQYF	TGTGCCAGCAGTTCCTCTGGACGGTCCTACGAGCAGTACTTC
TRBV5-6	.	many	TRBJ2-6	CASSRGTGANVLTF	TGTGCCAGCAGCCGCGGCACTGGGGCCAACGTCCTGACTTTC
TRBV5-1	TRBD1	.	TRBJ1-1	CASSFHRGYVNTEAFF	TGCGCCAGCAGCTTCCACAGGGGATACGTGAACACTGAAGCTTTCTTT
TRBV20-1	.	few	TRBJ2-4	CSVAGQAKNIQYF	TGCAGTGTCGCGGGGCAAGCCAAAAACATTCAGTACTTC
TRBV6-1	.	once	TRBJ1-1	CASSTELGTEAFF	TGTGCCAGCAGTACAGAGTTGGGCACTGAAGCTTTCTTT
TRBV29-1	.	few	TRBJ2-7	CSATLLYEQYF	TGCAGCGCCACACTCCTCTACGAGCAGTACTTC
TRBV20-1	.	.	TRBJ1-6	CGARDPDSPLHF	TGCGGTGCTAGAGACCCGGACTCACCCCTCCACTTT
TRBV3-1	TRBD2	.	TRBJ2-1	CASSHRRGGRYNEQFF	TGTGCCAGCAGCCACCGCCGGGGGGGCCGCTACAATGAGCAGTTCTTC
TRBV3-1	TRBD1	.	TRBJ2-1	CASSQGGTGDTEQFF	TGTGCCAGCAGCCAAGGCGGGACAGGGGACACGGAGCAGTTCTTC
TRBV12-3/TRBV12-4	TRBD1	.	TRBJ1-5	CASSPTRGLQPQHF	TGTGCCAGCAGCCCGACCAGGGGGCTTCAGCCCCAGCATTTT
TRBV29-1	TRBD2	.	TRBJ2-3	CSVSGLTSGVGTDTQYF	TGCAGCGTCTCCGGATTAACTAGCGGCGTTGGCACAGATACGCAGTATTTT
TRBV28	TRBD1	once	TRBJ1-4	CASSPPGQGAEKLFF	TGTGCCAGCAGTCCGCCGGGACAGGGGGCTGAAAAACTGTTTTTT
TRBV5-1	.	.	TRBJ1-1	CASSPGSRGTEAFF	TGCGCCAGCAGCCCAGGGTCTAGGGGCACTGAAGCTTTCTTT
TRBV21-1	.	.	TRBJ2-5	CASGNRDREQETQYF	TGTGCCAGCGGAAACCGGGACAGGGAGCAAGAGACCCAGTACTTC
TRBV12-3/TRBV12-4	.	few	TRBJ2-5	CASSASVGGTQYF	TGTGCCAGCAGTGCAAGCGTTGGCGGGACCCAGTACTTC
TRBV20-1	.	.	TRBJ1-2	CSASLGLSTARDNYGYTF	TGCAGTGCTAGCCTGGGCTTGTCGACAGCACGAGATAACTATGGCTACACCTTC
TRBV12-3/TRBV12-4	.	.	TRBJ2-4	CASSTDTYGAKNIQYF	TGTGCCAGCAGTACTGACACTTACGGAGCCAAAAACATTCAGTACTTC
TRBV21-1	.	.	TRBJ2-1	CASSKGRACDEQFF	TGTGCCAGCAGCAAAGGAAGGGCTTGCGATGAGCAGTTCTTC
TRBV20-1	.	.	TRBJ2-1	CSATENNEQFF	TGCAGTGCGACAGAGAACAATGAGCAGTTCTTC
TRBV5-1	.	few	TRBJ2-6	CASSFALEGANVLTF	TGCGCCAGCAGCTTCGCTCTGGAAGGGGCCAACGTCCTGACTTTC
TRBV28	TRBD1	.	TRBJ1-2	CASSQGQIYGYTF	TGTGCCAGCAGCCAGGGACAGATCTATGGCTACACCTTC